This is a list of T cell receptor beta chains from one sample in a study of T cell responses to AZD1222 COVID-19 vaccine. Some clones are missing from TCRdb's copy, which holds only in-frame ones; the method was immunoSEQ multiplex PCR. Counted here are 84,000 or so clones, roughly nine tenths occurring once; the ten biggest clones make up over 1.2%. This material consisted of peripheral blood, taken on day 0 of AZD1222 vaccination. The receptors originated from an adult in good health. Each CDR3 is given with its conserved first and last residue.

>TRBV4-3|TRBJ2-3|16
CASSQGASGSADTQYF
>TRBV27|TRBJ2-2|15
CASTSSGRLAGELFF
>TRBV29-1|TRBJ2-3|13
CSFRTSSTDTQYF
>TRBV5-4|TRBJ1-2|14
CASSLQGDNYGYTF
>TRBV12-5|TRBJ2-7|17
CASGPGRTSDPAYEQYF
>TRBV18|TRBJ2-3|20
CASSSGPSGGFSVLTDTQYF
>TRBV6-5|TRBJ1-5|15
CASSLEFNSNQPQHF
>TRBV27|TRBJ2-1|16
CASSLRAGVEENEQFF
>TRBV6-6|TRBJ1-2|15
CASSLDSRGNYGYTF
>TRBV18|TRBJ1-1|15
CASSPGAGALGEAFF
>TRBV3-1/TRBV3-2|TRBJ2-1|13
CASSQEPGTRLFF
>TRBV11-1|TRBJ2-7|14
CASSARDRNYEQYF
>TRBV5-4|TRBJ1-1|15
CASSYLTGANTEAFF
>TRBV6-2/TRBV6-3|TRBJ2-3|14
CASSLGGSTDTQYF
>TRBV6-5|TRBJ2-1|16
CASSSIQGGYYNEQFF
>TRBV6-5|TRBJ1-3|14
CASSPLGAAGTIYF
>TRBV5-4|TRBJ1-2|14
CASSDWTLPYGYTF
>TRBV7-9|TRBJ2-2|13
CASSLEVPGELFF
>TRBV6-5|TRBJ2-1|14
CASKRERNYNEQFF
>TRBV4-2|TRBJ1-1|14
CASSQPQGWAEAFF
>TRBV4-2|TRBJ1-2|15
CASSQDRRSWGGYTF
>TRBV7-3|TRBJ2-7|13
CASSPGTDYEQYF
>TRBV4-2|TRBJ1-5|15
CASSQAQYGNQPQHF
>TRBV7-2|TRBJ1-1|16
CASSPDGHLENTEAFF
>TRBV30|TRBJ2-5|15
CAWSVLAGAGETQYF
>TRBV5-8|TRBJ1-5|13
CASSSRTYQPQHF
>TRBV9|TRBJ1-1|14
CASSLGSLNTEAFF
>TRBV7-9|TRBJ1-5|15
CASSYDGNSNQPQHF
>TRBV27|TRBJ2-1|15
CASNWTSGLQWSQFF
>TRBV19|TRBJ2-7|13
CASSRAPEYEQYF
>TRBV6-2/TRBV6-3|TRBJ1-1|13
CASSSPEGTEAFF
>TRBV18|TRBJ2-1|14
CASSPGTGTNEQFF
>TRBV6-2/TRBV6-3|TRBJ1-1|18
CASSYGTGRSRENTEAFF
>TRBV27|TRBJ1-5|13
CASSLWGNQPQHF
>TRBV9|TRBJ2-3|13
CASSVDLGGTQYF
>TRBV7-7|TRBJ2-1|15
CASSSGTSSYNEQFF
>TRBV7-8|TRBJ1-4|15
CASSLADTGYEKLFF
>TRBV29-1|TRBJ2-1|14
CSIRSQGTYNEQFF
>TRBV7-3|TRBJ1-1|14
CASSLRGSGQGAFF
>TRBV5-1|TRBJ2-3|16
CASSISSGTSTDTQYF
>TRBV28|TRBJ2-1|21
CASRTGGASGAYWDRYNEQFF
>TRBV7-9|TRBJ1-1|14
CASSPGHSNTEAFF
>TRBV6-2/TRBV6-3|TRBJ2-1|15
CASSPGTSGYNEQFF
>TRBV10-3|TRBJ1-2|13
CAISEDSGPGYTF